This T cell receptor beta chain appears in the sequencing data of a study of T cells after yellow fever vaccination. In the study overall: Preparation of fractions with low cell numbers was performed using SMART-Seq v4 Ultra Low Input. Study outcomes and limitations: Researchers noted that a small share of clonotypes showed up in both CD4 and CD8 compartments. By day 5 rather than day 15, the secondary response had peaked, though it was weaker.

V lost 3 bases and J 2 bases, leaving 9 bases between the germline ends. CDR1 and CDR2 from the germline V gene are LNHNV and YYDKDF (reference sequence). The CDR3 is made up of 14 amino acids. This clonotype appeared a few times. The target antigen is unknown. TCRdb re-called the 5' RACE reads with MiXCR, one entry per CDR3 protein. The data hold nearly 550,000 distinct CDR3 sequences, with roughly a fifth observed a single time. The specimen comprised PBMCs, sampled 15 days after the yellow fever booster vaccination. The chain links TRBV15 to TRBJ2-3, with D unresolved. This TCR derives from a man aged 30 to 45 who received the YFV17D yellow fever vaccine. This chain's CDR3 is CATSRAGSTDTQYF. CDR3 in DNA: TGTGCCACCAGCAGGGCCGGGTCCACAGATACGCAGTATTTT.